A single sample is the source of the 17 T cell receptor beta chains below, sequenced in a study of post-analysis software for immune sequencing data. Overall study results and limits: When patients were compared with controls, 4 or 5 TRBV segments were more frequent, TRBV5-6, TRBV5-1 and TRBV20-1 among them.

For these TCRs, the target antigens are not known. Unique molecular identifiers had been added to the TCR beta cDNA libraries. TCRdb independently ran MiXCR on the PCR reads; one entry per CDR3 protein. The table records about 540,000 distinct CDR3 sequences, around a third of them present only once. The sample comprised blood. Every receptor here comes from a girl aged 2-17 years with multiple sclerosis.

Concerning this clonotype: One junction end disagrees with the germline gene, perhaps due to a read error. The chain uses TRBV29-1 and TRBJ2-7; 7 nucleotides align to TRBD1. The germline CDR1 and CDR2 sequences are SQVTM and ANQGSEA. This CDR3 has 15 residues. The CDR3 protein is CSVEIPGTASYEQYF. The CDR3 bases are TGTAGCGTTGAAATCCCCGGGACAGCCTCCTACGAGCAGTACTTC.

This clonotype was found once. The J gene is TRBJ1-6, the V gene TRBV9; D remains ambiguous. The germline gives CDR1 SGDLS, CDR2 YYNGEE. Trimming pared 4 bases from V and 7 bases from J, leaving 12 bases between. The CDR3 runs 14 residues. The CDR3 bases are TGTGCCAGCAGCCTGGGCAAGGGCAATTCACCCCTCCACTTT. It specifies CASSLGKGNSPLHF.

The chain carries TRBV4-1 and TRBJ2-4; 9 nucleotides agree with TRBD1. This CDR3 is built from 16 residues. V trimming: 2 bases; J trimming: 8 bases; junction bases outside the gene matches: 10. In germline, CDR1 is MGHRA, CDR2 YSYEKL. DNA for the CDR3: TGCGCCAGCAGCCAACCCGGGACAGGGAATAGGGACATTCAGTACTTC. Its protein product is CASSQPGTGNRDIQYF.

V usage is TRBV7-9 and J usage is TRBJ2-5; no definite D call. The V end lost 3 bases, the J end lost 5 bases, and 13 bases lay between the germline ends. Germline CDR1 reads SEHNR; CDR2 reads FQNEAQ (reference sequence). This CDR3 has 14 residues. CDR3 bases: TGTGCCAGCAGCTTGGGCCTGTCGGTGGAGACCCAGTACTTC. Translation gives CASSLGLSVETQYF.

This clonotype was seen more than once but under ten times. This chain joins TRBV18 and TRBJ2-3; D gene unclear. Germline CDR1 is KGHSH and CDR2 is LQKENI. V lost 3 bases and J 3 bases, leaving 10 bases between the germline ends. This CDR3 contains 14 residues. The chain's CDR3 is CASSPSGLTDTQYF. The CDR3 DNA is TGTGCCAGCTCACCCAGTGGGCTTACAGATACGCAGTATTTT.

In this sample, this clonotype turned up a few times. CDR3 sequence (DNA): TGTGCCAGCTCACCAGACTTGGTTGGCGAGCAGTACTTC. Translation gives CASSPDLVGEQYF. The chain uses TRBV18 and TRBJ2-4; D call uncertain. The J call may be mistaken, given a closer DNA end match to TRBJ2-7. The CDR3 loop spans 13 amino acids. Germline V gene data show CDR1 as KGHSH and CDR2 as LQKENI.

This clonotype was counted between two and nine times. V and J are TRBV29-1 and TRBJ2-5; D is unresolved. Germline CDR1 SQVTM, CDR2 ANQGSEA. The CDR3 has 11 residues. Between the trimmed V and J ends, which lost 4 bases and 11 bases, there was a span of 14 bases. The CDR3 nucleotides are TGCAGCGTTGCCTCAGACAATGAGCAGTACTTC. This sequence encodes CSVASDNEQYF.

The V call is TRBV3-1, the J call TRBJ2-7; D possibly uses TRBD1 or TRBD2 (6 bases each). Trimming left V 8 bases short and J 2 bases short, with 13 bases between. The CDR3 sequence is 13 residues long. Germline assignment: CDR1 LGHDT and CDR2 YNNKEL (reference sequence). DNA of the CDR3: TGTGCCAGCGGGTTAAGGGGGGCCTACGAGCAGTACTTC. Its translation is CASGLRGAYEQYF.

The genes are TRBV5-1 and TRBJ2-7, with D possibly matching TRBD1 (6 bases). Trimming left V 4 bases short and J 2 bases short, with 16 bases between. The CDR3 runs to 15 residues. From germline, CDR1 is SGHRS and CDR2 YFSETQ. The CDR3 protein is CASSPGTLSAYEQYF. In DNA, the CDR3 is TGCGCCAGCAGCCCAGGGACACTATCAGCCTACGAGCAGTACTTC.

This clonotype appeared a few times. The chain is built from TRBV7-9 and TRBJ2-5; TRBD2 is a possible D gene (5 bases). The DNA end is a closer match to TRBJ2-7, so the J assignment may be wrong. The germline gives CDR1 SEHNR, CDR2 FQNEAQ (reference sequence). The CDR3 has 13 residues. CDR3 region: CASSPRGFYEQYF. The CDR3 DNA is TGTGCCAGCAGCCCACGGGGTTTCTACGAGCAGTACTTC.

With respect to this clonotype: Germline is not matched at one junction end, which may reflect a read error. The genes are TRBV9 and TRBJ2-3; weak D call: TRBD2 (6 bases). CDR3 length equals 14 residues. Germline loops: CDR1 SGDLS, CDR2 YYNGEE. The CDR3 loop is CASGVLARTDTQYF. In nucleotides, the CDR3 is TGTGCCAGCGGCGTACTAGCAAGAACAGATACGCAGTATTTT.

This chain joins TRBV9 and TRBJ2-3; D is perhaps TRBD2 (7 bases). The CDR3 is 14 amino acids. The V and J ends lost 0 bases and 6 bases respectively, with 11 bases between them. Germline CDR1 is SGDLS and CDR2 is YYNGEE. CDR3 DNA sequence: TGTGCCAGCAGCGTAGCGGGGGGCGGGGATACGCAGTATTTT. Its protein is CASSVAGGGDTQYF.

This sequence joins TRBV13 and TRBJ2-3, with 7 bases aligning to TRBD1. After removal of 2 bases from V and 6 bases from J, the junction contained 11 bases not matched to a gene. The CDR3 contains 16 residues. From germline, CDR1 is PRHDT and CDR2 FYEKMQ (reference sequence). The CDR3 region has the DNA TGTGCCAGCAGCTTAAGGGCTAAGGGGGCGGAGGATACGCAGTATTTT. Translated, it gives CASSLRAKGAEDTQYF.

The V call is TRBV29-1, the J call TRBJ2-7; 9 bases match TRBD2. V lost 1 base to trimming and J lost 0 bases; unmatched junction nucleotides: 4. The CDR3 runs 15 residues. Germline values: CDR1 SQVTM, CDR2 ANQGSEA. The CDR3 DNA reads TGCAGCGTTGAAGTTGCTAGCGGGGTCTCCTACGAGCAGTACTTC. It specifies CSVEVASGVSYEQYF.

V is TRBV5-1 and J is TRBJ2-3; TRBD2 aligns across 15 bases. The CDR3 runs 18 residues. Germline CDR1 SGHRS, CDR2 YFSETQ. Trimming at V came to 1 base and at J to 2 bases, leaving 5 bases not matched to a gene. DNA for the CDR3: TGCGCCAGCAGCTTGAGGGGGACTAGCGGGGGGCCCACAGATACGCAGTATTTT. This codes for CASSLRGTSGGPTDTQYF.

J is TRBJ2-7 and V is TRBV2, with 9 nucleotides matching TRBD1. J was trimmed by 6 bases and V by 6 bases; bases with no gene match: 12. The CDR3 has 15 amino acids. From germline, CDR1 is SNHLY and CDR2 FYNNEI. Written as DNA, the CDR3 is TGTGCCAGCAGGGCCCCCGGGACAGGGAGAAGCGAGCAGTACTTC. Translation: CASRAPGTGRSEQYF.

This clonotype occurred a few times. The rearrangement links TRBV3-1 to TRBJ2-7; D ambiguous. CDR1 LGHDT and CDR2 YNNKEL come from the germline V gene (reference sequence). The CDR3 has 13 amino acids. The V end lost 0 bases, the J end lost 5 bases, and 8 bases lay between the germline ends. CDR3 DNA: TGTGCCAGCAGCCAAGACCCAGATAACGAGCAGTACTTC. It is translated as CASSQDPDNEQYF.